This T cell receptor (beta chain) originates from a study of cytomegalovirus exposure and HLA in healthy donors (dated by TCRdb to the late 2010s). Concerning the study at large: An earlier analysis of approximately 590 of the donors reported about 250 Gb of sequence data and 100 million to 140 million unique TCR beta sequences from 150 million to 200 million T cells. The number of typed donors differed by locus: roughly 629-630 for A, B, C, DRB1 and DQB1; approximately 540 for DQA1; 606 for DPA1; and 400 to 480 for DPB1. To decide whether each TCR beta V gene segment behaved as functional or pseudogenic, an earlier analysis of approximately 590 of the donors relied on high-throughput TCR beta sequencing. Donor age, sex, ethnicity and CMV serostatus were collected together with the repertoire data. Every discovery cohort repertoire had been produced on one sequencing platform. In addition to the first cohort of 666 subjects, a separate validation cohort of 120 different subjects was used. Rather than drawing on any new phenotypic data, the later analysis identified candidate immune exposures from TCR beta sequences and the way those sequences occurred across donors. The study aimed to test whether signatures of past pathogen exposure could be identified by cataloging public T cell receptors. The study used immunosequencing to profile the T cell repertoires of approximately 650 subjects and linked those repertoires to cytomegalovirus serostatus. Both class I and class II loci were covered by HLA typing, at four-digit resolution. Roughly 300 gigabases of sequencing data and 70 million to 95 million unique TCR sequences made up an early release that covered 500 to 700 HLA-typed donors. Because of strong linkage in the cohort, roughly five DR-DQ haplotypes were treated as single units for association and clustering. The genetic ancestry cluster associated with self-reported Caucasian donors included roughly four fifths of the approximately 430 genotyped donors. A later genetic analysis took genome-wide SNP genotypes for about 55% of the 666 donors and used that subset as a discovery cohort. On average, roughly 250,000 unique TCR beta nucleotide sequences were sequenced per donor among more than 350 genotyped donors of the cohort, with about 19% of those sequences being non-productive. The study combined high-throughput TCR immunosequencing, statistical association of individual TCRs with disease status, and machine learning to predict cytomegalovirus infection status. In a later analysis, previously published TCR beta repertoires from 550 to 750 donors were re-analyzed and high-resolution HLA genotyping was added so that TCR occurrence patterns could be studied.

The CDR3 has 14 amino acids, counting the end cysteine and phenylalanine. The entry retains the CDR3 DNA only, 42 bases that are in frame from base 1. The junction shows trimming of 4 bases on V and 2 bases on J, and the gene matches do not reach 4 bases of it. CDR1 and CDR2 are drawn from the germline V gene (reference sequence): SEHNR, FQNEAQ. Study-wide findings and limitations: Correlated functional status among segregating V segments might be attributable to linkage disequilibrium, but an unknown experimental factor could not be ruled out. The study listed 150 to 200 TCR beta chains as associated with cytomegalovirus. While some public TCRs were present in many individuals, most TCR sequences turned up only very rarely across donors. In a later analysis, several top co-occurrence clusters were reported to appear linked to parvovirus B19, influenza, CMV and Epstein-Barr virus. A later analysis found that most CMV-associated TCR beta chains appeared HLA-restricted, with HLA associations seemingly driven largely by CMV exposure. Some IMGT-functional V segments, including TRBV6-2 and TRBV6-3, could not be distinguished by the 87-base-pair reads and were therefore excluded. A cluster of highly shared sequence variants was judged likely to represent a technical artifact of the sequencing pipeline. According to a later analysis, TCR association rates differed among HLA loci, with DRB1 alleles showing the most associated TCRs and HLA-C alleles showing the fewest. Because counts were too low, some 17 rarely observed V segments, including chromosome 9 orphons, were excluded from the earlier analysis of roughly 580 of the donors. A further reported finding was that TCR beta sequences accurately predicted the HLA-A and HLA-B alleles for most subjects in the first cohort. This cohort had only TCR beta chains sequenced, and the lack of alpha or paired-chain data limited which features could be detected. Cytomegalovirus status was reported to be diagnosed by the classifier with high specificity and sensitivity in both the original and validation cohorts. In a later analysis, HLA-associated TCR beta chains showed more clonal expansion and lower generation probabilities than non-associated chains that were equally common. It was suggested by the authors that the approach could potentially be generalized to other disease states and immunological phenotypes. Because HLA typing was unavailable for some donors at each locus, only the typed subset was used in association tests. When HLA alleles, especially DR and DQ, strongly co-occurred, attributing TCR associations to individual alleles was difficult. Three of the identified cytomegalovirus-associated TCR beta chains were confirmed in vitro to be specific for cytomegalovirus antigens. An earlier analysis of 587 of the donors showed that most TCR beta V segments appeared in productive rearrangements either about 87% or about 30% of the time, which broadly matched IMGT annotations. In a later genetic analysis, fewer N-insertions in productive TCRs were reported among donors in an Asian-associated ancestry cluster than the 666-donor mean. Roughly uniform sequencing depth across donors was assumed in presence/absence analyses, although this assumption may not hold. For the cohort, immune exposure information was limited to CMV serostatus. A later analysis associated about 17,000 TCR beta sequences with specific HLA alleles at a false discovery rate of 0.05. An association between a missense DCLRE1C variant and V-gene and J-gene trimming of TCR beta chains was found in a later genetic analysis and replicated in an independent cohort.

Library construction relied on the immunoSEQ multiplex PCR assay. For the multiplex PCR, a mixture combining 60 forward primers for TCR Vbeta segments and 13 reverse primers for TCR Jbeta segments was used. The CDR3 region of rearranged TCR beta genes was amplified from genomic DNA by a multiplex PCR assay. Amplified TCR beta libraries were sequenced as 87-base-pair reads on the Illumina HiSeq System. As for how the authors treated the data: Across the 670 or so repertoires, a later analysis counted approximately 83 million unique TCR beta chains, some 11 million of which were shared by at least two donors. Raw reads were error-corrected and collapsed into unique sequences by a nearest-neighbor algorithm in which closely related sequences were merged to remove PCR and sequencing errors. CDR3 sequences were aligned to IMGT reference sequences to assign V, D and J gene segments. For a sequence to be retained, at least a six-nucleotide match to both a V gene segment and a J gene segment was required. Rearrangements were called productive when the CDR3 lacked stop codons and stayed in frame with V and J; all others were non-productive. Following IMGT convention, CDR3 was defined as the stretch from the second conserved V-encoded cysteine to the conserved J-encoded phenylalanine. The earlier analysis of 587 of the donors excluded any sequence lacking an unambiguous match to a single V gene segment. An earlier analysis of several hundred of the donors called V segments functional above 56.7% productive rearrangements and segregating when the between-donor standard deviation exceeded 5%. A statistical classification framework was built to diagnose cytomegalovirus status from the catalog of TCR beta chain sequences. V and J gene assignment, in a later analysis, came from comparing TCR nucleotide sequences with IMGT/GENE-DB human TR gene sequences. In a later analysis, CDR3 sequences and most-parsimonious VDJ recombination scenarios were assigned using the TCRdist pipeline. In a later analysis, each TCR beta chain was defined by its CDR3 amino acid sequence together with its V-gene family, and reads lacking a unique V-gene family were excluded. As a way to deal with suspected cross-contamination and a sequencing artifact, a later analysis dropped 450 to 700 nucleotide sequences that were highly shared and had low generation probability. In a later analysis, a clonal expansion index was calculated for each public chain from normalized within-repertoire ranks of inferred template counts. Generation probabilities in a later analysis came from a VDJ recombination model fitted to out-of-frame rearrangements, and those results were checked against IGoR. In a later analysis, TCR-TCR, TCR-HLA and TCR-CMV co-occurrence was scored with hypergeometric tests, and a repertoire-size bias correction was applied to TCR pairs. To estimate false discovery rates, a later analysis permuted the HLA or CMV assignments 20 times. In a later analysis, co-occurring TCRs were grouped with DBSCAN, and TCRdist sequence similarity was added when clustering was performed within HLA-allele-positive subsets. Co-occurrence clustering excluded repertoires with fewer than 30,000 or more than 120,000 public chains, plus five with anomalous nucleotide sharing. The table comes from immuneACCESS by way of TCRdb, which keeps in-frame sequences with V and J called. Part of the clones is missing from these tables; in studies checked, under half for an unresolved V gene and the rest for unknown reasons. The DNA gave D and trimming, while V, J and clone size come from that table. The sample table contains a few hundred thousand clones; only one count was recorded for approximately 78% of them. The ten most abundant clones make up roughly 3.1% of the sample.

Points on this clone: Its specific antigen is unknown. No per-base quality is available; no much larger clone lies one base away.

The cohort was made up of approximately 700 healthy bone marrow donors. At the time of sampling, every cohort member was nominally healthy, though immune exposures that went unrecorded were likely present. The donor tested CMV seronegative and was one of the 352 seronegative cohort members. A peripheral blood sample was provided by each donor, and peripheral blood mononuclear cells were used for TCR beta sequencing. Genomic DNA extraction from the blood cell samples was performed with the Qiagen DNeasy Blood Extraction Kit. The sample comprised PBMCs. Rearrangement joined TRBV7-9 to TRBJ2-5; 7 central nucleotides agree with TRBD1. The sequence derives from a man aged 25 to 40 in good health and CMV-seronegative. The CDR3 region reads CASSSPGQQETQYF. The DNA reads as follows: TGTGCCAGCAGCTCTCCGGGACAGCAAGAGACCCAGTACTTC.